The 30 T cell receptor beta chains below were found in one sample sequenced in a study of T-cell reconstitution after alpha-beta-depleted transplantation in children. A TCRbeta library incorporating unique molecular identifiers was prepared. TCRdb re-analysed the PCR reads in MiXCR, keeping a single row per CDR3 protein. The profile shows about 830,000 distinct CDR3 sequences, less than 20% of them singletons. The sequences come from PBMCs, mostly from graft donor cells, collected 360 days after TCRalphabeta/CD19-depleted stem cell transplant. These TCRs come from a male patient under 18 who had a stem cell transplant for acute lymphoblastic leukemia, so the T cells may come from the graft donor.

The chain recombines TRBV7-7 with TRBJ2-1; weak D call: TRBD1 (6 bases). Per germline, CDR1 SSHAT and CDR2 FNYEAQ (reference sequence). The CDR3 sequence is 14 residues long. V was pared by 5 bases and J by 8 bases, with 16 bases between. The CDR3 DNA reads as TGTGCCAGCAGCCCTACCTTTGGGGGCGATGAGCAGTTCTTC. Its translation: CASSPTFGGDEQFF.

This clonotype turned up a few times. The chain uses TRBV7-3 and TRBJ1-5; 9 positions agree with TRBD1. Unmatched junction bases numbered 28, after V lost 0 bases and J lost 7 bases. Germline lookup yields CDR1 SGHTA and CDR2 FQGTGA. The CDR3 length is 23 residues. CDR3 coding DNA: TGTGCCAGCAGCTTAACAGGAGTCGTACCCCTTGGGAAGGACAGGGGAAGGAGGCAGCCCCAGCATTTT. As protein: CASSLTGVVPLGKDRGRRQPQHF.

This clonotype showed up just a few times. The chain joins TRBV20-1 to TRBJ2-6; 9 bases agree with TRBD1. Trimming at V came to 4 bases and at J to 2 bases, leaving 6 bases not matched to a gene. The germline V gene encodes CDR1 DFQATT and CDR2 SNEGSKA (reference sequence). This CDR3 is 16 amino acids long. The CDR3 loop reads CSATGQGYTGANVLTF. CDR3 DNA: TGCAGTGCTACTGGACAGGGGTACACTGGGGCCAACGTCCTGACTTTC.

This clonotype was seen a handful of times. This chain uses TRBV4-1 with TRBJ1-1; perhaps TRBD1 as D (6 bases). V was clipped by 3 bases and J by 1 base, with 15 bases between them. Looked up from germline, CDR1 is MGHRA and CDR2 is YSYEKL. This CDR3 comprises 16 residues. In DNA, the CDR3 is TGCGCCAGCAGCCACATGGGGGCGTCGGGGAACACTGAAGCTTTCTTT. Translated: CASSHMGASGNTEAFF.

The CDR3 reads CASSGLNYEQYF. DNA of the CDR3: TGCGCCAGCAGCGGGCTAAACTACGAGCAGTACTTC. The chain couples TRBV4-1 to TRBJ2-7; no reliable D call. Germline CDR1 reads MGHRA; CDR2 reads YSYEKL. V lost 5 bases to trimming and J lost 3 bases, with 8 bases between them. The CDR3 consists of 12 residues.

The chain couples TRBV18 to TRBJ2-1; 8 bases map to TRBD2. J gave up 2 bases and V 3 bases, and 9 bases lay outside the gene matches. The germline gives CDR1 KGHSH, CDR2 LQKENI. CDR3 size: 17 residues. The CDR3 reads CASSPLLAEGAYNEQFF. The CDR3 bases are TGTGCCAGCTCACCCCTACTAGCGGAAGGGGCCTACAATGAGCAGTTCTTC.

The CDR3 DNA follows: TGTGCCAGCAGTTACGGTGGGAGTGGGGATCTCTACAATGAGCAGTTCTTC. Translating gives CASSYGGSGDLYNEQFF. J is TRBJ2-1 and V is TRBV6-5, with D possibly TRBD2 on 5 matching bases. V lost 2 bases and J 3 bases, leaving 17 bases between the germline ends. Per the germline V gene, CDR1 is MNHEY and CDR2 is SVGAGI. This CDR3 has 17 residues.

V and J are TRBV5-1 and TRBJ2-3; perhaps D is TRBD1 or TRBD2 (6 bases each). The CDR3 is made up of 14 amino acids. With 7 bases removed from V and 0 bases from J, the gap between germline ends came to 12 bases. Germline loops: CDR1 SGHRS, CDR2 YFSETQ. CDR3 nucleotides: TGCGCCAGCGCCGCGGGACATAGCACAGATACGCAGTATTTT. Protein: CASAAGHSTDTQYF.

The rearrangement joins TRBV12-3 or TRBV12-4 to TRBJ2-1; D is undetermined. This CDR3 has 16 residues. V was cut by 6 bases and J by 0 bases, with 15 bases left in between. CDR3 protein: CASRFEPSFSYNEQFF. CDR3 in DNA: TGTGCCAGCAGATTCGAGCCATCTTTCTCCTACAATGAGCAGTTCTTC.

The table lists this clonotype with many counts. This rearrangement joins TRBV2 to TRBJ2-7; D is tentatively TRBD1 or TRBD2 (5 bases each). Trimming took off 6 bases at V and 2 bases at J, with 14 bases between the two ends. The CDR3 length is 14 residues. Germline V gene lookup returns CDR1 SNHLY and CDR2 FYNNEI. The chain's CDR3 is CASRSEEGAYEQYF. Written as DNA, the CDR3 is TGTGCCAGCAGGTCGGAGGAAGGGGCCTACGAGCAGTACTTC.

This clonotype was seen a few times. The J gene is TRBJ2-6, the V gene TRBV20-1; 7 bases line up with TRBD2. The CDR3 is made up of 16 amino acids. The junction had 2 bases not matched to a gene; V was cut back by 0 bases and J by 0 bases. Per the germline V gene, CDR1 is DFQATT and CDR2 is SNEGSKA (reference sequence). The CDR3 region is CSARDRGGSGANVLTF. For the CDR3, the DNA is TGCAGTGCTAGAGATCGCGGGGGCTCTGGGGCCAACGTCCTGACTTTC.

CDR3 sequence (DNA): TGTGCCAGCAGCTTAGTCGCGTCTAGCGGGTACAATGAGCAGTTCTTC. Translation: CASSLVASSGYNEQFF. The V call is TRBV7-2, the J call TRBJ2-1, with 8 bases that match TRBD2. Germline CDR1 SGHTA, CDR2 FQGNSA. Germline trimming cut 1 base from V and 4 bases from J; bases unmatched to any gene: 6. The CDR3 sequence is 16 residues long. Full variable domain (rest looked up from reference TRBV7-2 and TRBJ2-1): GAGVSQSPSNKVTEKGKDVELRCDPISGHTALYWYRQSLGQGLEFLIYFQGNSAPDKSGLPSDRFSAERTGGSVSTLTIQRTQQEDSAVYLCASSLVASSGYNEQFFGPGTRLTVL.

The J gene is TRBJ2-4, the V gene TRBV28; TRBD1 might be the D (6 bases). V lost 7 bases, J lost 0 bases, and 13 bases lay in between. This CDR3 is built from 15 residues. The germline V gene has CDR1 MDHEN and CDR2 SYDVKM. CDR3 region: CASMGAGIAKNIQYF. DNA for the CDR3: TGTGCCAGCATGGGGGCCGGGATAGCCAAAAACATTCAGTACTTC.

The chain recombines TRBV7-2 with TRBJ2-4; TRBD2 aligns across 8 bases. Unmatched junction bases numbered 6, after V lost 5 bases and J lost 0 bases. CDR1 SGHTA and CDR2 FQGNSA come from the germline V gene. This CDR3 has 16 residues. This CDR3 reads CASSPGRGVAKNIQYF. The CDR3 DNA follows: TGTGCCAGCAGCCCCGGGAGGGGGGTAGCCAAAAACATTCAGTACTTC.

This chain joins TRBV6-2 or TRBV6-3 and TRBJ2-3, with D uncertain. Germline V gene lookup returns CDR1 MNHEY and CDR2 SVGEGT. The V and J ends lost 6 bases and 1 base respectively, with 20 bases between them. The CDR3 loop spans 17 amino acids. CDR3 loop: CASSSPRKGRRTDTQYF. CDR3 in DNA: TGTGCCAGCAGCTCCCCAAGAAAAGGTCGTCGCACAGATACGCAGTATTTT.

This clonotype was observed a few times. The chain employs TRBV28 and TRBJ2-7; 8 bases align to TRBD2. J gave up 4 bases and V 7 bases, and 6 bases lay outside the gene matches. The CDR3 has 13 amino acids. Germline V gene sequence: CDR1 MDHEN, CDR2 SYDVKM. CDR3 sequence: CASKIAGMYEQYF. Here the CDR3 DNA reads TGTGCCAGCAAAATAGCGGGAATGTACGAGCAGTACTTC.

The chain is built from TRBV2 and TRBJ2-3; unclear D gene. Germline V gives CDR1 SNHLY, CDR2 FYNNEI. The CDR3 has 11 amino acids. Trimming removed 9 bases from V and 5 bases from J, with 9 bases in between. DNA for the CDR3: TGTGCCAGATCCTTTCGAGATACGCAGTATTTT. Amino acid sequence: CARSFRDTQYF.

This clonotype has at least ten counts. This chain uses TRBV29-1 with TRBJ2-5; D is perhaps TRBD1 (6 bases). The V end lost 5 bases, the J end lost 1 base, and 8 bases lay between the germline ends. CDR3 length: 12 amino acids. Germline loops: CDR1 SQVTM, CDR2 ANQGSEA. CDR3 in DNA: TGCAGCGTTACAGGGACCCAAGAGACCCAGTACTTC. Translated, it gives CSVTGTQETQYF.

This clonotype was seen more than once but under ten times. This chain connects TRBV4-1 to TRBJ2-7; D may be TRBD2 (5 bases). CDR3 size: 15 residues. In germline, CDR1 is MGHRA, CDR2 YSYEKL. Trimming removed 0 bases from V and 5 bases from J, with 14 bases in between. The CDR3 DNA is TGCGCCAGCAGCCAAGATGAGGTCCTAGCCAACGAGCAGTACTTC. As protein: CASSQDEVLANEQYF.

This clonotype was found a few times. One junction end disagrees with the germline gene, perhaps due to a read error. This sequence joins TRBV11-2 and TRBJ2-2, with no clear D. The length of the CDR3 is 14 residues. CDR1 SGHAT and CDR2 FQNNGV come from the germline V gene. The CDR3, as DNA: TGTGCCTGCAGCTTAGGTTCCTTATCGGGGGAGCTGTTTTTT. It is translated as CACSLGSLSGELFF. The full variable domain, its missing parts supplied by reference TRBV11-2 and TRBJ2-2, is EAGVAQSPRYKIIEKRQSVAFWCNPISGHATLYWYQQILGQGPKLLIQFQNNGVVDDSQLPKDRFSAERLKGVDSTLKIQPAKLEDSAVYLCACSLGSLSGELFFGEGSRLTVL.

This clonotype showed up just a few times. The CDR3 DNA is TGTGCCAGCAGTTCGAACAGGGTCGGATACAATGAGCAGTTCTTC. It encodes CASSSNRVGYNEQFF. The chain carries TRBV12-3 or TRBV12-4 and TRBJ2-1, with D perhaps matching TRBD1 (6 bases). The CDR3 covers 15 residues. Trimming stripped 4 bases from V and 4 bases from J, with 14 bases between.

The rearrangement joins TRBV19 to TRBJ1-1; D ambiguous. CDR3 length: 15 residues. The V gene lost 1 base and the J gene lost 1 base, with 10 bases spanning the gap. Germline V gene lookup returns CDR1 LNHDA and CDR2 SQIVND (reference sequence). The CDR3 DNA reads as TGTGCCAGTAGTATAGGAGCGGCTGGGAACACTGAAGCTTTCTTT. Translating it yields CASSIGAAGNTEAFF.

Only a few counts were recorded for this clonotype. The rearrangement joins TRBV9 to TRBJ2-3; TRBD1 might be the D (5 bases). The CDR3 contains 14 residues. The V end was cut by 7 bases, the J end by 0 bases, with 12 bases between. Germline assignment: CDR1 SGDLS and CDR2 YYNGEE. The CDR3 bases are TGTGCCAGCTCACAGGACGGAAGCACAGATACGCAGTATTTT. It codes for CASSQDGSTDTQYF.

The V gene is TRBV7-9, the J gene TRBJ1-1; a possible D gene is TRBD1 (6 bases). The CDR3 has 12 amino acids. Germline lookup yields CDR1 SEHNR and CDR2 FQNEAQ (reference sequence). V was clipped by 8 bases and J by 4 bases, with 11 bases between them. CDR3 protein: CASLGAGTEAFF. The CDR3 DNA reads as TGTGCCAGCTTGGGGGCTGGCACTGAAGCTTTCTTT.

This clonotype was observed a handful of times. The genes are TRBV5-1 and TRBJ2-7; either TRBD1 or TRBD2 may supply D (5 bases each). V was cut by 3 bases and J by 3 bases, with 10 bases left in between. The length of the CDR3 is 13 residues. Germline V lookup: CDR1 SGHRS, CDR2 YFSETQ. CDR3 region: CASSWDGDYEQYF. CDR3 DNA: TGCGCCAGCAGCTGGGACGGGGACTACGAGCAGTACTTC.

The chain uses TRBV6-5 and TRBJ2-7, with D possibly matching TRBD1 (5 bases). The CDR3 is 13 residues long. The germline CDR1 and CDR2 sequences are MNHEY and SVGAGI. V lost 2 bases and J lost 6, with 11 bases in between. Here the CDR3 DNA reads TGTGCCAGCAGTTACCTTAGGGGCCGCGAGCAGTACTTC. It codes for CASSYLRGREQYF.

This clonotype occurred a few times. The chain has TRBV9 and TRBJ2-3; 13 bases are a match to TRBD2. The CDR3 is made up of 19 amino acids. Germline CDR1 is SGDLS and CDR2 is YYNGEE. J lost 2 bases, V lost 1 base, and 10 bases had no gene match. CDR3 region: CASSVLGTSGTTATDTQYF. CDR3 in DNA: TGTGCCAGCAGCGTATTGGGGACTAGCGGGACCACGGCCACAGATACGCAGTATTTT.

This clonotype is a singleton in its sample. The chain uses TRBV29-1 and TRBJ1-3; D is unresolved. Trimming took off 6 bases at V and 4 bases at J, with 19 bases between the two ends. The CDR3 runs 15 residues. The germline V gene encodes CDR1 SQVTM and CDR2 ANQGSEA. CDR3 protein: CSVAEYSLLGNTIYF. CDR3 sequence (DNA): TGCAGCGTCGCAGAATACTCTCTCTTGGGAAACACCATATATTTT.

The CDR3 sequence: CASSLALWPAQDTEAFF. The CDR3 nucleotides read TGTGCCAGCAGTTTAGCGTTGTGGCCGGCCCAAGACACTGAAGCTTTCTTT. The chain recombines TRBV12-3 or TRBV12-4 with TRBJ1-1; no clear D. The V end lost 0 bases, the J end lost 3 bases, and 17 bases lay between the germline ends. The CDR3 covers 17 residues.

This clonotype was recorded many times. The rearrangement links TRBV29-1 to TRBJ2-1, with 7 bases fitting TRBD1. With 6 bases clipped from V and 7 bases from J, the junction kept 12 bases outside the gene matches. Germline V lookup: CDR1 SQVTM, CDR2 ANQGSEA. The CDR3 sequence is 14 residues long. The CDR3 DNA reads TGCAGCGTAAAACAGGGGTCCCCAACTAATGAGCAGTTCTTC. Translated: CSVKQGSPTNEQFF.